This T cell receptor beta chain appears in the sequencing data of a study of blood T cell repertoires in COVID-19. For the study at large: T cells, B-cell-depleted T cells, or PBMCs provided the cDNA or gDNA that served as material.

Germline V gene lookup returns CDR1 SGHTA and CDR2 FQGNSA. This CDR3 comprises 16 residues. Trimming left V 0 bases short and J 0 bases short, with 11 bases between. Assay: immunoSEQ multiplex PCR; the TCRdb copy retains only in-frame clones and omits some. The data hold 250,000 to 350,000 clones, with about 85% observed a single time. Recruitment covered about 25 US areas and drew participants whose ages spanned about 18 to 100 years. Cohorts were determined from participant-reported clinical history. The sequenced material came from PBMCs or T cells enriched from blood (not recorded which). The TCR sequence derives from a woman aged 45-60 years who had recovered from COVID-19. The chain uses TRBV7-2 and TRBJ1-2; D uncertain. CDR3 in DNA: TGTGCCAGCAGCTTAGCGCCAGGAACGTCTAACTATGGCTACACCTTC. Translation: CASSLAPGTSNYGYTF.